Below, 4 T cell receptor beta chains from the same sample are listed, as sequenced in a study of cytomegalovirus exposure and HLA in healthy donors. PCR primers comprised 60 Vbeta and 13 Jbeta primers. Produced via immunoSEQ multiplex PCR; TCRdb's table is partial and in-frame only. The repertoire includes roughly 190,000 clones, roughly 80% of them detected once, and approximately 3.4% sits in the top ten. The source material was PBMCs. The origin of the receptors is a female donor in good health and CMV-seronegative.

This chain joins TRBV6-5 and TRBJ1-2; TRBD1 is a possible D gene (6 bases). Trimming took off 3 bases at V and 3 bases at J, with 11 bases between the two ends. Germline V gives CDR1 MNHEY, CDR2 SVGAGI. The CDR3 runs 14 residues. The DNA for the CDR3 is TGTGCCAGCAGTTATATCAGGGGAGACTATGGCTACACCTTC. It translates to CASSYIRGDYGYTF.

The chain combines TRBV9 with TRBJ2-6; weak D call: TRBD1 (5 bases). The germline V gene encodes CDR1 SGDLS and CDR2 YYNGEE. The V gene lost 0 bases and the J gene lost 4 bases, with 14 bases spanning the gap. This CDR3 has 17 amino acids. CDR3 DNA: TGTGCCAGCAGCGTAGCACCTACAGGATCAGGGGCCAACGTCCTGACTTTC. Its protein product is CASSVAPTGSGANVLTF.

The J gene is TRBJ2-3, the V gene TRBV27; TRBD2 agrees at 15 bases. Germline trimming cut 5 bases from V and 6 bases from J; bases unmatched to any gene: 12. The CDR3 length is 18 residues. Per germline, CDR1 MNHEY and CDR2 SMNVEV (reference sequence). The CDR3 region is CASSPVGLAGGPGDTQYF. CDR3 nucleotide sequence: TGTGCCAGCAGTCCCGTCGGACTAGCGGGAGGGCCTGGTGATACGCAGTATTTT.

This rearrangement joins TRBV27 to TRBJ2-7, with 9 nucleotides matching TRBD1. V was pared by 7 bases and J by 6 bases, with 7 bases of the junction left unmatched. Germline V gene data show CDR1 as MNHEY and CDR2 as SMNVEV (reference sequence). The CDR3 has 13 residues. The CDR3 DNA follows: TGTGCCAGCACGGGACAGGGCCAATTCGAGCAGTACTTC. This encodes CASTGQGQFEQYF.